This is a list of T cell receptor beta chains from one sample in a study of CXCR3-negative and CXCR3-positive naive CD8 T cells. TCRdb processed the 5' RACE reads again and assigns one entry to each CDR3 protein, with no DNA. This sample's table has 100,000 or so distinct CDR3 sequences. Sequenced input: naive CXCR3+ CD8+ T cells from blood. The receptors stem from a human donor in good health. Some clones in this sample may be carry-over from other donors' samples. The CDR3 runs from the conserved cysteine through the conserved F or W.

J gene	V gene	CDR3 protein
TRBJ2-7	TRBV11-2	CASTMSSSYEQYF
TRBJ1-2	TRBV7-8	CASSLFLYGYTF
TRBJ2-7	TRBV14	CASSPTVSYEQYF
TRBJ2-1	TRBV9	CASSVANGGAVDEQFF
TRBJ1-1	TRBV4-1	CASSQDGKAFF
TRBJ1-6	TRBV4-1	CASSRGQNSYNSPLHF
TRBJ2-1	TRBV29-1	CSVYAAGYNEQFF
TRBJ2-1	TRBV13	CASSFRQVYYNEQFF
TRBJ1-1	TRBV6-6	CASSYRSMNTEAFF
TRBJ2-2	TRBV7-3	CASSLRSAVVPGELFF
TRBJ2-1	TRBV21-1	CASSKATPGQGDSEQFF